This TCR beta chain comes out of a study of shared clonotypes between healthy human individuals. Study-level points and caveats: An anticipated effect of sequencing depth on clonotype sharing among donors was recognized. When naive CD4 clonotypes were compared across four donors, roughly 4.9% were shared.

Concerning this clone: Its antigen is unknown.

CDR1 MGHDK and CDR2 SYGVNS come from the germline V gene. The CDR3 extends over 16 amino acids. Trimming took off 2 bases at V and 0 bases at J, with 12 bases between the two ends. Replicate PCRs for sorted subsets used 200 to 250 ng DNA; this equaled tens of thousands of T cell genomes. The data were produced by immunoSEQ multiplex PCR, yet TCRdb's version contains in-frame clones alone and is incomplete. Here the sample spans 90,000 to 120,000 clones, roughly 70% being singletons. The sequencing sample was made of memory CD8+ T cells sorted from blood. As for subset: CD45RO+ cells pooled with CCR7-negative TemRA cells. This TCR derives from a woman aged 30 to 39 in good health. V is TRBV25-1 and J is TRBJ2-3, with D uncertain. CDR3 nucleotides: TGTGCCAGCAGTGAAAGGCTTAACGTTAGCACAGATACGCAGTATTTT. It encodes CASSERLNVSTDTQYF.